These 31 T cell receptor beta chains originate from one sample sequenced in a study of CD8+ T cells in alopecia areata. Following extraction, RNA underwent reverse transcription to cDNA, which served as the sequencing template. Here immunoSEQ multiplex PCR was the method, and the copy in TCRdb shows in-frame clones only, minus some. The table includes some 82,000 clones, roughly 50% detected once. The sequenced sample was NKG2D-high CD8+ T cells sorted from blood. The receptors stem from a human donor with alopecia areata.

The rearrangement uses TRBV27 and TRBJ2-7; D is perhaps TRBD1 (5 bases). CDR1 is MNHEY and CDR2 is SMNVEV in the germline V gene (reference sequence). The CDR3 has 14 amino acids. The V and J ends lost 2 bases and 5 bases respectively, with 13 bases between them. The DNA of the CDR3 is TGTGCCAGCAGTTTAAGGGGTGGCGGCAACGAGCAGTACTTC. It specifies CASSLRGGGNEQYF.

V usage is TRBV25-1 and J usage is TRBJ2-7, with TRBD2 as a possible D gene (6 bases). This CDR3 has 15 amino acids. V dropped 5 bases and J dropped 6 bases, with 20 bases sitting between them. The V gene's germline CDR1 is MGHDK and CDR2 SYGVNS. The CDR3 is CASSPWGDLGIEQYF. In DNA, the CDR3 is TGTGCCAGCAGTCCCTGGGGGGACCTCGGCATCGAGCAGTACTTC.

The rearrangement uses TRBV27 and TRBJ2-1; 10 bases match TRBD2. The J segment lost 8 bases and the V segment lost 4 bases, leaving 14 bases of the junction unmatched. The CDR3 is 17 amino acids. Per the germline V gene, CDR1 is MNHEY and CDR2 is SMNVEV (reference sequence). As DNA, the CDR3 is TGTGCCAGCAGTTCCCCGACTAGCGGGTCCTGGGGCTATGAGCAGTTCTTC. This gives the protein CASSSPTSGSWGYEQFF.

This clone occurred once. The V call is TRBV11-3, the J call TRBJ2-1; D is possibly TRBD1 or TRBD2 (6 bases each). The CDR3 covers 16 residues. With 2 bases removed from V and 4 bases from J, the gap between germline ends came to 15 bases. The germline V gene encodes CDR1 SGHNT and CDR2 YENEEA. The CDR3 DNA sequence: TGTGCCAGCAGCTTAATCCGGGGGCGAGGATACAATGAGCAGTTCTTC. This codes for CASSLIRGRGYNEQFF.

This clone was seen a handful of times. This chain links TRBV29-1 with TRBJ1-1; no clear D gene. CDR3 length equals 10 residues. Germline-derived CDR1 and CDR2 are SQVTM and ANQGSEA. The V end was cut by 4 bases, the J end by 3 bases, with 3 bases between. CDR3 DNA: TGCAGCGTTGTTTACACTGAAGCTTTCTTT. This sequence encodes CSVVYTEAFF.

V gene TRBV29-1 combines with J gene TRBJ2-2; D uncertain. This CDR3 has 12 residues. Germline V gene data show CDR1 as SQVTM and CDR2 as ANQGSEA. Trimming removed 6 bases at V and 5 bases at J, with 10 bases between. CDR3 region: CSVGRQTGELFF. The CDR3 DNA is TGCAGCGTCGGACGGCAGACCGGGGAGCTGTTTTTT.

This clone has just a few counts. The chain has TRBV29-1 and TRBJ2-7; D tentatively reads TRBD1 or TRBD2 (5 bases each). Germline assignment: CDR1 SQVTM and CDR2 ANQGSEA. V was trimmed by 3 bases and J by 6 bases, leaving 12 bases between them. This CDR3 is built from 12 residues. DNA for the CDR3: TGCAGCGTTGACAGGGAGAACGGCGAGCAGTACTTC. Translation gives CSVDRENGEQYF.

The rearrangement links TRBV29-1 to TRBJ2-1; 7 bases match TRBD2. The CDR3 is 15 residues long. V lost 4 bases to trimming and J lost 5 bases; unmatched junction nucleotides: 11. Germline loops: CDR1 SQVTM, CDR2 ANQGSEA. Here the CDR3 DNA reads TGCAGCGTTGGTCCGAGATCTAGCGGAAACAATGAGCAGTTCTTC. This sequence encodes CSVGPRSSGNNEQFF.

This rearrangement joins TRBV7-2 to TRBJ1-1, with D perhaps TRBD1 (5 bases). Germline assignment: CDR1 SGHTA and CDR2 FQGNSA. This CDR3 spans 13 amino acids. V was pared by 7 bases and J by 5 bases, with 14 bases between. This chain's CDR3 is CASTAAGSTEAFF. The CDR3 DNA reads as TGTGCCAGCACCGCCGCAGGGTCGACTGAAGCTTTCTTT.

The CDR3 sequence: CASSQLQGSNQPQHF. The CDR3 DNA reads as TGCGCCAGCAGCCAGTTACAGGGTAGCAATCAGCCCCAGCATTTT. The rearrangement uses TRBV4-1 and TRBJ1-5; possibly TRBD1 for D (6 bases). Germline V gene sequence: CDR1 MGHRA, CDR2 YSYEKL. There are 15 residues in the CDR3. The ends were cut back, 3 bases at V and 0 bases at J, with 9 bases in the middle.

This chain uses TRBV7-9 with TRBJ2-7; D gene uncertain. This CDR3 comprises 12 residues. CDR1 is SEHNR, CDR2 FQNEAQ, per germline (reference sequence). V lost 5 bases, J lost 5 bases, and 10 bases lay in between. The CDR3 DNA follows: TGTGCCAGCAGCGGCCAGACTCACGAGCAGTACTTC. Translated, it gives CASSGQTHEQYF.

The J gene is TRBJ2-1, the V gene TRBV29-1; 8 nucleotides line up with TRBD2. This CDR3 comprises 14 residues. The J segment lost 7 bases and the V segment lost 3 bases, leaving 8 bases of the junction unmatched. Germline V gives CDR1 SQVTM, CDR2 ANQGSEA. The CDR3 nucleotides are TGCAGCGTTGATGCGGGAGGCCGGGGAAATGAGCAGTTCTTC. Protein: CSVDAGGRGNEQFF.

V and J are TRBV19 and TRBJ1-2; tentatively, D is TRBD1 (6 bases). Germline V gene data show CDR1 as LNHDA and CDR2 as SQIVND (reference sequence). This CDR3 spans 14 amino acids. V shed 5 bases and J shed 2 bases, with 12 bases lying between them. The CDR3, as DNA: TGTGCCAGTAGTTCCCGGACAGTCAACTATGGCTACACCTTC. Its protein is CASSSRTVNYGYTF.

The chain links TRBV27 to TRBJ2-3; 9 bases map to TRBD2. The CDR3 has 15 residues. Looked up from germline, CDR1 is MNHEY and CDR2 is SMNVEV (reference sequence). Trimming removed 3 bases from V and 4 bases from J; junction bases left unmatched: 5. CDR3 residues: CASSFSGSSPDTQYF. For the CDR3, the DNA is TGTGCCAGCAGTTTTAGCGGGAGTAGCCCAGATACGCAGTATTTT.

CDR3 nucleotide sequence: TGTGCCAGCAGTTCTCGACTAGATACGCAGTATTTT. Residues: CASSSRLDTQYF. J is TRBJ2-3 and V is TRBV27, with unresolved D. V was pared by 4 bases and J by 5 bases, with 7 bases between. Germline CDR1 MNHEY, CDR2 SMNVEV (reference sequence). CDR3 length equals 12 residues.

About this clone: This sample also contains other DNA sequences that code for the same CDR3. This sequence joins TRBV27 and TRBJ2-1; no clear D gene. This CDR3 comprises 11 residues. Per germline, CDR1 MNHEY and CDR2 SMNVEV (reference sequence). Deletions cut 2 bases from V and 8 bases from J, with 4 bases between. The CDR3 sequence is CASSLGDEQFF. The DNA for the CDR3 is TGTGCCAGCAGTTTAGGGGATGAGCAGTTCTTC.

V is TRBV30 and J is TRBJ2-7; D may be TRBD1 or TRBD2 (5 bases each). CDR1 and CDR2 (germline): GTSNPN, SVGIG (reference sequence). The CDR3 is 14 residues long. V lost 8 bases, J lost 7 bases, and 24 bases lay in between. The CDR3 nucleotides read TGTGCCGGCCAACAGGACCTTCCTGAGGGGGAGCAGTACTTC. Translation: CAGQQDLPEGEQYF.

The chain employs TRBV29-1 and TRBJ1-4, with 8 positions matching TRBD1. The germline CDR1 and CDR2 sequences are SQVTM and ANQGSEA. CDR3 length: 13 residues. V gave up 7 bases and J gave up 4 bases; unmatched junction bases: 5. CDR3 protein: CSGSQGDNEKLFF. In nucleotides, the CDR3 is TGCAGCGGATCACAGGGGGATAATGAAAAACTGTTTTTT.

The chain couples TRBV29-1 to TRBJ1-1, with 7 bases that match TRBD1. J lost 3 bases, V lost 7 bases, and 8 bases had no gene match. In germline, CDR1 is SQVTM, CDR2 ANQGSEA. The CDR3 contains 13 residues. CDR3 sequence: CSGLAQGDTEAFF. The CDR3 DNA follows: TGCAGCGGCCTCGCCCAGGGGGACACTGAAGCTTTCTTT.

The CDR3 nucleotides read TGTGCCAGCAGTTACGACGGCGGGAGCGAGCAGTACTTC. Protein sequence: CASSYDGGSEQYF. The genes are TRBV6-5 and TRBJ2-7; 7 nucleotides align to TRBD2. This CDR3 contains 13 residues. Germline-derived CDR1 and CDR2 are MNHEY and SVGAGI. V trimming: 2 bases; J trimming: 6 bases; junction bases outside the gene matches: 4.

The chain carries TRBV27 and TRBJ1-1; perhaps TRBD1 as D (6 bases). In germline, CDR1 is MNHEY, CDR2 SMNVEV (reference sequence). V lost 7 bases and J 4 bases, leaving 16 bases between the germline ends. This CDR3 is 14 amino acids long. The CDR3, as DNA: TGTGCCAGCACCCTGGCAGGGGAAGGCACTGAAGCTTTCTTT. Protein product: CASTLAGEGTEAFF.

This rearrangement joins TRBV9 to TRBJ2-7; D is tentatively TRBD1 or TRBD2 (5 bases each). The CDR3 totals 13 residues. V shed 6 bases and J shed 3 bases, with 13 bases lying between them. The germline CDR1 and CDR2 sequences are SGDLS and YYNGEE. The CDR3 spells CASNRDGNYEQYF. CDR3 in DNA: TGTGCCAGCAACCGGGACGGAAACTACGAGCAGTACTTC.

The rearrangement joins TRBV29-1 to TRBJ2-1, with D possibly being TRBD1 (6 bases). CDR3 size: 12 residues. Germline V CDR1 and CDR2: SQVTM, ANQGSEA. V gave up 7 bases and J gave up 6 bases, with 13 bases separating them. The CDR3 coding sequence is TGCAGCGGAATAGGACAGACCAATGAGCAGTTCTTC. Residues: CSGIGQTNEQFF.

This chain links TRBV6-1 with TRBJ2-5; 14 bases are a match to TRBD2. The CDR3 length is 17 residues. Per germline, CDR1 MNHNS and CDR2 SASEGT. V was pared by 4 bases and J by 4 bases, with 8 bases of the junction left unmatched. The CDR3 here is CASSVGLAGVERETQYF. CDR3 DNA sequence: TGTGCCAGCAGTGTGGGACTAGCGGGAGTCGAAAGAGAGACCCAGTACTTC.

This CDR3 reads CASSLSTDTQYF. The CDR3 DNA follows: TGTGCCAGCAGCTTGAGCACAGATACGCAGTATTTT. The gene calls are TRBV25-1 and TRBJ2-3; D uncertain. CDR1 and CDR2 from the germline V gene are MGHDK and SYGVNS. Trimming left V 6 bases short and J 0 bases short, with 4 bases between. CDR3 size: 12 residues.

The rearrangement links TRBV29-1 to TRBJ2-7; D unclear. Trimming took off 3 bases at V and 5 bases at J, with 11 bases between the two ends. The CDR3 spans 12 residues. Germline CDR1 reads SQVTM; CDR2 reads ANQGSEA. CDR3 in DNA: TGCAGCGTTGATGTAGGGTTCCACGAGCAGTACTTC. It is translated as CSVDVGFHEQYF.

The chain recombines TRBV25-1 with TRBJ2-7; D is possibly TRBD1 (6 bases). CDR3 length: 11 residues. The V and J ends lost 7 bases and 6 bases respectively, with 10 bases between them. Germline CDR1 is MGHDK and CDR2 is SYGVNS. CDR3 bases: TGTGCCAGCATACAGGGAGCCGAGCAGTACTTC. This sequence encodes CASIQGAEQYF.

This clone was seen more than once but under ten times. The rearrangement uses TRBV5-1 and TRBJ1-1; unclear D gene. CDR3 length equals 14 residues. Germline V gene lookup returns CDR1 SGHRS and CDR2 YFSETQ. V lost 1 base, J lost 0 bases, and 7 bases lay in between. The CDR3 spells CASSLYTMNTEAFF. CDR3 coding DNA: TGCGCCAGCAGCTTGTACACAATGAACACTGAAGCTTTCTTT.

This rearrangement joins TRBV6-5 to TRBJ1-5; possible D gene TRBD1, 6 bases. Per germline, CDR1 MNHEY and CDR2 SVGAGI. V shed 5 bases and J shed 2 bases, with 13 bases lying between them. The CDR3 runs to 15 residues. CDR3 nucleotides: TGTGCCAGCAGTCCTACGGCAGGGGGCAATCAGCCCCAGCATTTT. Amino acids: CASSPTAGGNQPQHF.

The rearrangement uses TRBV13 and TRBJ2-1; D unclear. The germline V gene encodes CDR1 PRHDT and CDR2 FYEKMQ (reference sequence). The CDR3 extends over 13 amino acids. V lost 4 bases to trimming and J lost 5 bases, with 9 bases between them. CDR3 amino acids: CASSSEGDNEQFF. Here the CDR3 DNA reads TGTGCCAGCAGCTCCGAAGGAGACAATGAGCAGTTCTTC.

This clone came up once. V usage is TRBV4-1 and J usage is TRBJ1-5; D is undetermined. Germline V gene lookup returns CDR1 MGHRA and CDR2 YSYEKL. V was pared by 5 bases and J by 2 bases, with 13 bases between. The CDR3 consists of 15 residues. The CDR3 loop is CASSTAPVGNQPQHF. The CDR3 nucleotides are TGCGCCAGCAGCACGGCGCCCGTCGGCAATCAGCCCCAGCATTTT.